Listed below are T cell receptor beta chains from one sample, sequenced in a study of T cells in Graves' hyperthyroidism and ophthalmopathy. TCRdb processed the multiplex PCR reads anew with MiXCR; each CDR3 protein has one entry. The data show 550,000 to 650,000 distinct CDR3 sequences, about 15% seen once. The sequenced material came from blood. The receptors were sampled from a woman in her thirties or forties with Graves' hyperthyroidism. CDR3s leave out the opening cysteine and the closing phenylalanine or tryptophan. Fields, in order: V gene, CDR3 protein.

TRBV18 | ASSPPGLSGANVLT
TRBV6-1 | ASSSPEYSGELF
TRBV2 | ASREDERGHTDTQY
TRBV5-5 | VSSGTGEADTQY
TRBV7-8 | ASSLREPLNNEQF
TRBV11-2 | ASSLGLAGDGYEQY
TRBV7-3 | ASSLGGRSREQY
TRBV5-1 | ASSQGSGQGAHYEQY
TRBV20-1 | SARGHNSNQPQH
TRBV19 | ATLGTANYGYT
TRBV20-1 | SAPGLAGITDTQY
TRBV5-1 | ASSWDGTPQETQY
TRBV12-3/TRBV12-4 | ASTSSFARGDTGELF
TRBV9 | ASSVEREGYT
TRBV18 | ASSPPARGGEQY
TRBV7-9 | ASSFSSFTDTQY
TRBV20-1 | SARAKWGGNQPQH
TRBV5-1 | ASSLLAGEADTQY
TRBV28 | ASSRRLAGGTDTQY
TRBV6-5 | ASSYGTRQGDQETQY
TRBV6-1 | ASSNPGTYNEQF
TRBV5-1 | ASSRTTGPMNTEAF